This T cell receptor beta chain was retrieved from a study of beta chain features in type 1 diabetes. Expressed TCRB transcripts got sequenced, as all isolated RNA was reverse transcribed. Some clones are missing from TCRdb's copy, which holds only in-frame ones; the method was immunoSEQ multiplex PCR. The sample has around 690,000 clones, over 10% seen once. General study results and limits: Individuals with type 1 diabetes displayed fewer insertions and more deletions at VDJ junctions. TCRB CDR3s from Type 1 diabetes patients were moderately but significantly shorter in all four CD4+ subsets.

The V gene lost 4 bases and the J gene lost 3 bases, with 10 bases spanning the gap. Germline CDR1 is SGHRS and CDR2 is YFSETQ. The CDR3 extends over 13 amino acids. In the case of this clone: Its cognate antigen is unknown.

The TCR was taken from a man aged 25 to 45 with type 1 diabetes. The sample taken for sequencing was naive CD4+ T cells from blood. This chain uses TRBV5-1 with TRBJ1-1, with D unresolved. CDR3 protein: CASSLNRDTEAFF. The CDR3 DNA reads as TGCGCCAGCAGCCTGAACAGAGACACTGAAGCTTTCTTT.